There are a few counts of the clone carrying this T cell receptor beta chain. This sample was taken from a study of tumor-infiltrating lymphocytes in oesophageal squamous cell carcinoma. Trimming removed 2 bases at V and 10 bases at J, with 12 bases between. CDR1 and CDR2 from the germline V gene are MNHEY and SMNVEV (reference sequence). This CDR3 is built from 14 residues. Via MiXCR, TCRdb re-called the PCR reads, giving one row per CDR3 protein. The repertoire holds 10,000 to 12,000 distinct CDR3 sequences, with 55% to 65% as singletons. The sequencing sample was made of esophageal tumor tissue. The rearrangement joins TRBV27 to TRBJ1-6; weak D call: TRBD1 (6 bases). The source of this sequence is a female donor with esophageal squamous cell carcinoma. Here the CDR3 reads CASSLARGDSPLHF. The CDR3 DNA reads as TGTGCCAGCAGTTTAGCCAGGGGAGACTCACCCCTCCACTTT.